Detailed here is one T cell receptor beta chain. This entry comes from a study of shared clonotypes between healthy human individuals. CDR3 length: 15 amino acids. Per germline, CDR1 KGHSH and CDR2 LQKENI. J lost 1 base, V lost 3 bases, and 3 bases had no gene match. TCRdb keeps only in-frame clones here, not all; method: immunoSEQ multiplex PCR. The sample lists roughly 2.5 million clones, more than 90% occurring once. The specimen was naive CD4+ T cells sorted from blood. Subset given: CD45RA+ positively selected. The V call is TRBV18, the J call TRBJ2-7; TRBD1 agrees at 10 bases. The sequence was obtained from a man between 18 and 35 years old in good health. The CDR3 loop is CASSPQGQGSYEQYF. CDR3 nucleotides: TGTGCCAGCTCACCTCAGGGACAGGGGTCCTACGAGCAGTACTTC.